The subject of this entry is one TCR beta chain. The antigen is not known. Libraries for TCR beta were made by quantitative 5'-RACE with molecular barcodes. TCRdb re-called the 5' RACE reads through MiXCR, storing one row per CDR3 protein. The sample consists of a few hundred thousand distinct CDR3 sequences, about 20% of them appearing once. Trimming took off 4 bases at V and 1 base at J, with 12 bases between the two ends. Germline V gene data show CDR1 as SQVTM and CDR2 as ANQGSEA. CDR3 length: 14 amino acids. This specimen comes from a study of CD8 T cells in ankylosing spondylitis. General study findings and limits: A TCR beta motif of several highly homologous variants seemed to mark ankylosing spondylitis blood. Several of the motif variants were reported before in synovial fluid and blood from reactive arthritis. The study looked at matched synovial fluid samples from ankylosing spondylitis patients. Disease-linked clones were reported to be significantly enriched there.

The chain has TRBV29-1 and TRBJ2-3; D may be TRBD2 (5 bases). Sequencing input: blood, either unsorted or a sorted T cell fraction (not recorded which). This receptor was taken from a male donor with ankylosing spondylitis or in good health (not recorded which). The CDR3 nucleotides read TGCAGCGTTGTCTTACGGGAACGCACAGATACGCAGTATTTT. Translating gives CSVVLRERTDTQYF.